The rows below give T cell receptor beta chains drawn from one sample of a study of blood T cell repertoires in COVID-19. The method was immunoSEQ multiplex PCR; TCRdb's version includes in-frame clones alone and lacks a portion of them. The sample lists about 270,000 clones, 85% to 90% occurring once. The sequenced sample was peripheral blood. These receptors were collected from a human donor in a cohort sampled during active COVID-19. The conserved cysteine and the conserved F or W are not part of the CDR3 here. Each record gives: CDR3 protein, CDR3 length, V gene, clone size. Expanded clones get a size class; other rows say once, few or many, or leave the size out.

ASSLEASGFYNEQF 14 TRBV7-2 NA
ASSLQGPLNTEAF 13 TRBV2 NA
ASSTGIGYEQY 11 TRBV6-2/TRBV6-3 NA
ASSTQHTDTQY 11 TRBV11-2 NA
ASHSGGSSYEQY 12 TRBV6-5 NA
ASSLAGVGEQY 11 TRBV5-1 NA
ASTGLPGKGDEQF 13 TRBV19 NA
ATGQGRTEAF 10 TRBV2 NA
ASSSLEKLF 9 TRBV7-9 once
ASSPVDEPLGPQH 13 TRBV27 NA
ASSLSGQDSRKY 12 TRBV27 NA
ASSFNEGAGGYT 12 TRBV27 NA
ASSVVASGIYNEQF 14 TRBV9 NA
ASSGRGLQDTQY 12 TRBV2 once
ASRPGLAGGGTGELF 15 TRBV5-4 NA
ASSPRGSVSYEQY 13 TRBV28 NA
ASSTSDRVGDIQY 13 TRBV6-5 NA
ASSRQVNQPQH 11 TRBV3-1/TRBV3-2 NA
ASSPVGEDEKLF 12 TRBV5-1 few
ASSDHRELEAF 11 TRBV6-1 few
SVERGYGYT 9 TRBV29-1 many
ASSVKGGRAYNEQF 14 TRBV19 few
AWSGQGIDTQY 11 TRBV30 NA
ASSQGATSGSQTQY 14 TRBV14 NA
ASSQGQGVGGETQY 14 TRBV4-1 NA
ASSLTIGQGNEQF 13 TRBV7-3 NA
ASSLTGGYLEKLF 13 TRBV11-2 NA
ASSRLAGVQDTQY 13 TRBV3-1/TRBV3-2 NA
ASSSPRQGAHYGYT 14 TRBV28 once
ASSQGGGTISSYEQY 15 TRBV3-1/TRBV3-2 NA
ASSFTGSPTTNEKLF 15 TRBV5-1 NA
ASSLVGTRSSYNEQF 15 TRBV7-9 NA
ASRRARIFSGTEAF 14 TRBV27 NA
ASSMDRRPLAYGYT 14 TRBV19 NA
ASSPGTGDYGYT 12 TRBV18 NA
ASGLGRTRYYNEQF 14 TRBV12-5 NA
ASSQESAGGPRGGELF 16 TRBV4-2 few
ASRSWGEGGEQY 12 TRBV3-1/TRBV3-2 NA
AISDPPGGYT 10 TRBV10-3 NA
ASSEGIGYEQY 11 TRBV7-9 once
AWTPRGRNTGELF 13 TRBV30 NA